The 19 T cell receptor beta chains below were found in one sample sequenced in a study of blood T cell repertoires in COVID-19. Some clones are missing from TCRdb's copy, which holds only in-frame ones; the method was immunoSEQ multiplex PCR. The sample carries fewer than 95,000 clones, approximately 88% recorded once. The sample consisted of peripheral blood. The receptors derive from a man aged 60-69 years with acute or convalescent COVID-19.

The gene calls are TRBV9 and TRBJ2-1; 11 bases are a match to TRBD2. Trimming took 3 bases from V and 4 from J; bases not matched to a gene: 12. This CDR3 spans 18 amino acids. Per germline, CDR1 SGDLS and CDR2 YYNGEE. The CDR3 coding sequence is TGTGCCAGCAGCGCTCTATCGCCGACTAGCGGGGTTTACAATGAGCAGTTCTTC. Translation: CASSALSPTSGVYNEQFF.

This clone was observed a handful of times. The chain employs TRBV2 and TRBJ2-3; 14 bases fit TRBD2. The V gene's germline CDR1 is SNHLY and CDR2 FYNNEI. The CDR3 is 19 amino acids. The V gene end was trimmed by 6 bases and the J gene end by 0 bases; junction bases not matched to a gene: 11. The CDR3, as DNA: TGTGCCAGCAGAACCGGACTAGCGGGAGGCCAAACTAGCACAGATACGCAGTATTTT. It yields the protein CASRTGLAGGQTSTDTQYF.

The chain combines TRBV19 with TRBJ1-5; TRBD1 is a possible D gene (6 bases). The CDR3 length is 14 residues. Between the trimmed V and J ends, which lost 4 bases and 1 base, there was a span of 8 bases. Germline CDR1 reads LNHDA; CDR2 reads SQIVND (reference sequence). The CDR3 DNA follows: TGTGCCAGTAGTAGGGGACAAAGCAATCAGCCCCAGCATTTT. Its protein product is CASSRGQSNQPQHF.

The chain recombines TRBV10-3 with TRBJ1-4; 7 positions match TRBD1. The CDR3 extends over 13 amino acids. The germline V gene has CDR1 ENHRY and CDR2 SYGVKD. J gave up 2 bases and V 7 bases, and 1 base lay outside the gene matches. CDR3 DNA sequence: TGTGCCATCAAGGGGGCGACTAATGAAAAACTGTTTTTT. The encoded protein is CAIKGATNEKLFF.

This rearrangement joins TRBV27 to TRBJ2-7; a weak D match, TRBD2 (5 bases). The CDR3 covers 14 residues. Germline lookup yields CDR1 MNHEY and CDR2 SMNVEV (reference sequence). V was trimmed by 3 bases and J by 5 bases, leaving 14 bases between them. The CDR3 coding sequence is TGTGCCAGCAGTTTTTATTTGCGGGCAAACGAGCAGTACTTC. Translating it yields CASSFYLRANEQYF.

V is TRBV7-9 and J is TRBJ2-6, with D unresolved. There are 15 residues in the CDR3. Between the trimmed V and J ends, which lost 6 bases and 3 bases, there was a span of 12 bases. CDR1 is SEHNR, CDR2 FQNEAQ, per germline (reference sequence). CDR3 DNA: TGTGCCAGCAGTACCAGTGGTTTTGGGGCCAACGTCCTGACTTTC. Amino acids: CASSTSGFGANVLTF.

V usage is TRBV4-1 and J usage is TRBJ1-3, with D hard to call. V lost 4 bases, J lost 8 bases, and 21 bases lay in between. CDR3 length equals 16 residues. Germline V gene lookup returns CDR1 MGHRA and CDR2 YSYEKL. For the CDR3, the DNA is TGCGCCAGCAGCCGAAACCAAGAAGAAACTGCGCACACCATATATTTT. This gives the protein CASSRNQEETAHTIYF.

The rearrangement links TRBV7-6 to TRBJ2-7, with a tentative D call TRBD1 (6 bases). CDR3 length: 13 amino acids. Germline lookup yields CDR1 SGHVS and CDR2 FNYEAQ. V lost 5 bases and J lost 2, with 10 bases in between. The CDR3 DNA is TGTGCCAGCAGCAGGGACACCACCTACGAGCAGTACTTC. It is translated as CASSRDTTYEQYF.

This clone was counted a single time. V is TRBV28 and J is TRBJ1-6; possible D gene TRBD1, 6 bases. The germline CDR1 and CDR2 sequences are MDHEN and SYDVKM. V lost 8 bases and J lost 9, with 11 bases in between. This CDR3 comprises 12 residues. Here the CDR3 reads CASGGAGSPLHF. The CDR3 coding sequence is TGTGCCAGCGGGGGGGCCGGTTCACCCCTCCACTTT. The full variable domain, rest sourced from reference TRBV28 and TRBJ1-6, is DVKVTQSSRYLVKRTGEKVFLECVQDMDHENMFWYRQDPGLGLRLIYFSYDVKMKEKGDIPEGYSVSREKKERFSLILESASTNQTSMYLCASGGAGSPLHFGNGTRLTVT.

V gene TRBV27 combines with J gene TRBJ2-3, with TRBD2 matching over 12 bases. Germline CDR1 reads MNHEY; CDR2 reads SMNVEV (reference sequence). This CDR3 comprises 18 residues. Unmatched junction bases numbered 9, after V lost 2 bases and J lost 3 bases. The CDR3 sequence is CASSLLASGGARTDTQYF. CDR3 sequence (DNA): TGTGCCAGCAGTTTACTCGCTAGCGGGGGGGCCCGTACAGATACGCAGTATTTT.

The V gene is TRBV24-1, the J gene TRBJ2-1, with 9 bases lining up with TRBD1. CDR3 size: 15 residues. After removal of 7 bases from V and 10 bases from J, the junction contained 13 bases not matched to a gene. Germline V gene lookup returns CDR1 KGHDR and CDR2 SFDVKD. For the CDR3, the DNA is TGTGCCACCAGAGCTAGGGACAGGGTCATGGGGGAGCAGTTCTTC. It encodes CATRARDRVMGEQFF.

This clone was seen a single time. The chain carries TRBV5-1 and TRBJ2-6; 10 bases are shared with TRBD1. V shed 0 bases, J shed 1 base, and the junction held 4 bases outside the gene matches. From germline, CDR1 is SGHRS and CDR2 YFSETQ. This CDR3 comprises 18 residues. The CDR3 bases are TGCGCCAGCAGCTTGGACCCGGGACAGGGGTCTGGGGCCAACGTCCTGACTTTC. It specifies CASSLDPGQGSGANVLTF.

The chain joins TRBV9 to TRBJ1-6, with D perhaps matching TRBD1 (6 bases). The CDR3 consists of 16 residues. V shed 3 bases and J shed 0 bases, with 10 bases lying between them. The germline CDR1 and CDR2 sequences are SGDLS and YYNGEE. CDR3 residues: CASSETGSSYNSPLHF. The CDR3 DNA is TGTGCCAGCAGCGAGACAGGAAGCTCCTATAATTCACCCCTCCACTTT.

The chain combines TRBV5-1 with TRBJ1-1; 8 bases match TRBD1. V was pared by 3 bases and J by 2 bases, with 6 bases of the junction left unmatched. CDR1 is SGHRS, CDR2 YFSETQ, per germline. This CDR3 is 15 amino acids long. CDR3 bases: TGCGCCAGCAGCTCGGGACAGGTGATAAACACTGAAGCTTTCTTT. It encodes CASSSGQVINTEAFF. The full variable domain, in which reference TRBV5-1 and TRBJ1-1 provide the parts outside the CDR3, is KAGVTQTPRYLIKTRGQQVTLSCSPISGHRSVSWYQQTPGQGLQFLFEYFSETQRNKGNFPGRFSGRQFSNSRSEMNVSTLELGDSALYLCASSSGQVINTEAFFGQGTRLTVV.

The chain combines TRBV5-1 with TRBJ1-4; D is unresolved. V lost 4 bases and J lost 3, with 10 bases in between. CDR1 SGHRS and CDR2 YFSETQ come from the germline V gene. CDR3 length equals 14 residues. CDR3 in DNA: TGCGCCAGCAGCCGCGACGGGGCTAATGAAAAACTGTTTTTT. Its translation: CASSRDGANEKLFF.

This clone came up a few times. The chain recombines TRBV6-1 with TRBJ2-4; weak D call: TRBD2 (6 bases). CDR1 is MNHNS, CDR2 SASEGT, per germline. V dropped 1 base and J dropped 0 bases, with 7 bases sitting between them. This CDR3 contains 15 residues. CDR3 nucleotide sequence: TGTGCCAGCAGTGAAGAGCGGGTAGCCAAAAACATTCAGTACTTC. Translation gives CASSEERVAKNIQYF.

The V call is TRBV5-1, the J call TRBJ2-7; D possibly matches TRBD1 or TRBD2 (5 bases each). V shed 9 bases and J shed 2 bases, with 18 bases lying between them. The CDR3 extends over 14 amino acids. The germline V gene encodes CDR1 SGHRS and CDR2 YFSETQ. CDR3: CATRGAVGPYEQYF. The DNA of the CDR3 is TGCGCCACCAGAGGGGCAGTTGGCCCCTACGAGCAGTACTTC.

This clone showed up just a few times. This chain uses TRBV27 with TRBJ2-1; 10 bases match TRBD1. The CDR3 contains 15 residues. Trimming at V came to 5 bases and at J to 7 bases, leaving 8 bases not matched to a gene. Per the germline V gene, CDR1 is MNHEY and CDR2 is SMNVEV (reference sequence). CDR3 in DNA: TGTGCCAGCAGTCCTCGACAGGGGGCTCGGAATGAGCAGTTCTTC. It yields the protein CASSPRQGARNEQFF.

This clone was detected once. The chain uses TRBV7-2 and TRBJ2-2; 10 positions agree with TRBD1. The V gene's germline CDR1 is SGHTA and CDR2 FQGNSA. V shed 1 base, J shed 0 bases, and the junction held 2 bases outside the gene matches. The CDR3 extends over 17 amino acids. The CDR3: CASSLVGQGTNTGELFF. The CDR3 region has the DNA TGTGCCAGCAGCTTAGTGGGACAGGGGACGAACACCGGGGAGCTGTTTTTT.